The rows below give T cell receptor beta chains drawn from one sample of a study of early T cells in non-severe SARS-CoV-2 infection. TCRdb re-called the 5' RACE reads through MiXCR, storing one row per CDR3 protein. Seen here are about 50,000 distinct CDR3 sequences, roughly 6.1% observed once, and the top ten hold around 7%. The sample here was whole blood, taken at baseline. The receptors derive from an adult who was a healthcare worker with PCR-confirmed SARS-CoV-2 infection or an uninfected control (not recorded which). Both conserved end residues are part of each CDR3. The D gene is left open where the match is weak. Clone sizes are given selectively: once, few, many, or a class where the clone is expanded.

16	NA	TRBD2	TRBJ2-1	TRBV10-3	TGTGCCATCAGTGATTGGACTAGCGGAACCAACAATGAGCAGTTCTTC	CAISDWTSGTNNEQFF
16	many	TRBD1	TRBJ2-1	TRBV18	TGTGCCAGCTCACCCCAACAGGACAGGGGAAGGTATGAGCAGTTCTTC	CASSPQQDRGRYEQFF
15	few	TRBD1	TRBJ1-1	TRBV4-1	TGCGCCAGCAGCCAGACGACAGGGTTGAACACTGAAGCTTTCTTT	CASSQTTGLNTEAFF
17	many	TRBD2	TRBJ2-1	TRBV5-1	TGCGCCAGCAGCTTGGGTTCTAGCGGCATCTCCTACAATGAGCAGTTCTTC	CASSLGSSGISYNEQFF
15	NA	TRBD2	TRBJ2-2	TRBV7-9	TGTGCCAGCAGCGCCGGCGCGGGGGTCACCGGGGAGCTGTTTTTT	CASSAGAGVTGELFF
14	few	TRBD1	TRBJ1-6	TRBV7-8	TGTGCCAGCAGTTCAGGGGGCTCAGGATCACCCCTCCACTTT	CASSSGGSGSPLHF
13	NA	NA	TRBJ2-1	TRBV9	TGTGCCAGCAGCGTAGAAGTGTGGGATGAGCAGTTCTTC	CASSVEVWDEQFF
13	many	NA	TRBJ1-1	TRBV15	TGTGCCACCAGCAGAGATCCTGGGATTGAAGCTTTCTTT	CATSRDPGIEAFF
16	few	TRBD1	TRBJ2-2	TRBV6-6	TGTGCCAGCTTCCGAACAGGGGGCGCGAGTACCGGGGAGCTGTTTTTT	CASFRTGGASTGELFF
12	NA	NA	TRBJ2-3	TRBV20-1	TGCAGTGCTGAAGACCACACAGATACGCAGTATTTT	CSAEDHTDTQYF
14	many	TRBD2	TRBJ2-5	TRBV19	TGTGCCAGTACCCTGACTAGCGGGGCAGGGACCCAGTACTTC	CASTLTSGAGTQYF
13	many	NA	TRBJ1-1	TRBV27	TGTGCCAGCAGTACAGGGTACGACACTGAAGCTTTCTTT	CASSTGYDTEAFF
13	NA	NA	TRBJ2-3	TRBV14	TGTGCCAGCAGCCAAGTTAGCTTTCATACGCAGTATTTT	CASSQVSFHTQYF
14	many	NA	TRBJ2-1	TRBV5-5	TGTGCCAGCAGCTCCGGAGGGTCCTACAATGAGCAGTTCTTC	CASSSGGSYNEQFF
14	few	NA	TRBJ1-5	TRBV7-2	TGTGCCAGCAGCTCCCCAGGGGGCAATCAGCCCCAGCATTTT	CASSSPGGNQPQHF